This T cell receptor beta chain emerged from a study of T cell clones after liver transplantation (dated by TCRdb to the late 2010s). Concerning the study at large: The samples were obtained from ITN030ST, a randomized trial that attempted immunosuppression withdrawal within 2 years after liver transplantation. Tolerance meant complete immunosuppression withdrawal for at least one year without liver enzymes rising beyond twice the upper limit of normal. After a pre-transplant mixed lymphocyte reaction, TCRbeta sequencing was used to pinpoint donor-reactive T cell clones, which were subsequently tracked in post-transplant blood. Subjects received no induction therapy and standard immunosuppression until randomization at 12-24 months post-transplant. Blood samples were collected pre-transplant, then pre-randomization ahead of withdrawal, and finally post-randomization once withdrawal had either been completed or failed. Of the eight recipients, a few were HCV-positive, while the remaining recipients had been transplanted for non-autoimmune, non-viral indications. As an antigen-independent comparator for the donor-reactive sequences, third party-reactive TCRbeta sequences from pre-transplant MLRs were identified as well. A cohort of 8 liver transplant recipients was studied, of whom 3 were classified as tolerant and 5 as non-tolerant.

Unstimulated PBMCs, after thawing, were stained for CD3, CD4 and CD8 and then FACS-sorted into CD3+CD4+ and CD3+CD8+ populations. Each of the 8 studied subjects was randomized to immunosuppression withdrawal. The Qiagen DNeasy Blood and Tissue Kit was used for genomic DNA isolation. Using immunoSEQ, frozen genomic DNA was subjected to high-throughput TCRbeta CDR3 sequencing, a process that included PCR amplification, mapping, bias correction and internal controls. Per the original workflow: Productive rearrangements were retained, and unique TCRbeta sequences were defined by the CDR3 nucleotide sequence together with the V and J gene. For classification of a sequence as donor-reactive, at least 5-fold expansion in CFSE-low cells relative to unstimulated pre-transplant cells and a frequency of at least 0.01% were required. Minimum frequency thresholds were set for each subject based on the unstimulated sample with the lowest template count, ensuring at least 90% detection power. Jensen-Shannon divergence between the top 1000 TCRbeta sequences post-transplant and pre-transplant was used to measure repertoire turnover. Changes in detection of donor-reactive sequences were assessed with two-sided Fisher's exact tests. This immuneACCESS table, as held by TCRdb, lists in-frame sequences with V and J called but not all clones. Of the missing ones, under half trace to an unresolved V gene in checked studies; the others have no known cause. Clone size and V and J calls were adopted from that table, with D and trimming inferred from the DNA. The sample table records 75,000 to 95,000 clones; around 84% of these occur just once. The ten top clones hold over 2% of the sample.

In this sample, this clone turned up a few times. Its antigen is currently not known. The sample holds no much larger clone one base away, and base qualities are not on file. The CDR3 holds 14 amino acids from the cysteine to the phenylalanine. The kept DNA is CDR3 alone, 42 bases in frame from the first base. V is clipped by 10 bases and J by 0 bases, and the sequence between their germline boundaries is 16 bases long. Based on the germline V gene, the CDR1 and CDR2 sequences are SGHDN and FVKESK. Broad study findings and their caveats: Once repertoire turnover was taken into account, donor-reactive detection showed a significant reduction for CD4 in 7 of 8 subjects and for CD8 in 8 of 8. Because of small, heterogeneous patient numbers and non-standardized post-transplant time points, the conclusions were only preliminary. In two subjects, low numbers of available donor cells limited the measurable donor-reactive repertoire. Donor-reactive sequences declined more than third party-reactive ones, suggesting partial antigen-specific deletion unrelated to withdrawal success. In most of the 8 subjects, circulating donor-reactive CD4 TCRbeta sequences decreased significantly after transplant, regardless of tolerance or HCV status. Because allograft tissue specimens were not available, migration of donor-reactive T cells into the graft, rather than deletion, may have occurred.

The specimen was CD4+ T cells from blood, collected 48 months after liver transplant. Recombination joined TRBV14 with TRBJ2-7; the D gene is possibly TRBD1, with 6 bases matching. The TCR was taken from a human patient who received a liver transplant. After a transplant, some T cells may be the graft donor's own cells. In nucleotides, the sequence is TGTGCCAACCCTCAGTGGGGGCCCTCCTACGAGCAGTACTTC. It is translated as CANPQWGPSYEQYF.